This T cell receptor beta chain was identified in a study of blood T cell repertoires in COVID-19. Study at large: Specimens from acute and convalescent COVID-19 originated in the United States, Italy and Spain. Sources were T cells, B-cell-depleted T cells, or PBMCs; the material itself was cDNA or gDNA.

Authors' processing steps: Reference gene primers were amplified, and this amplification served to estimate nucleated cell counts. Sequenced by immunoSEQ multiplex PCR; TCRdb stores in-frame clones only, minus some. The DNA was the basis for D and trimming; V, J and clone size are from that table. The sample contains about 110,000 clones, about 89% of which appear only once. Trimming left V 0 bases short and J 0 bases short, with 15 bases between. From germline, CDR1 is MNHEY and CDR2 SVGEGT. The CDR3 is 18 amino acids. The receptor comes from a man aged 35 to 55 with active or convalescent COVID-19. The sequencing sample was made of peripheral blood. The rearrangement links TRBV6-2 or TRBV6-3 to TRBJ1-5; D not certain. The CDR3 loop is CASSYSGGEISSNQPQHF. The CDR3 DNA reads as TGTGCCAGCAGTTACTCGGGAGGAGAGATCTCTAGCAATCAGCCCCAGCATTTT.